This T cell receptor (beta chain) was identified during a study of T cells in Graves' hyperthyroidism and ophthalmopathy. PBMCs stemmed from approximately 9.1 ml fresh peripheral blood. This clonotype was counted a few times. Its target is not known. Authors of the study amplified TCR beta CDR3 regions from RNA transcripts. Researchers ran a first-round RT-PCR on the TCR CDR3 using the HTBI primer set. One entry per CDR3 protein results from TCRdb running MiXCR on the multiplex PCR reads. The repertoire holds some 650,000 distinct CDR3 sequences, with more than 15% as singletons. Study-wide findings and caveats: Among clonotypes expanded in thyroid above 0.001, most were also found in blood.

The V gene's germline CDR1 is SGHRS and CDR2 YFSETQ. Trimming shortened V by 0 bases and J by 4 bases, and 10 bases separated the two germline ends. CDR3 length equals 15 residues. This TCR came from a woman aged 40 to 55 with Graves' ophthalmopathy. The source material was blood. This chain joins TRBV5-1 and TRBJ2-2; no firm D call. The CDR3 protein is CASSLGSPGTGELFF. Written as DNA, the CDR3 is TGCGCCAGCAGCTTGGGCAGTCCGGGCACCGGGGAGCTGTTTTTT.